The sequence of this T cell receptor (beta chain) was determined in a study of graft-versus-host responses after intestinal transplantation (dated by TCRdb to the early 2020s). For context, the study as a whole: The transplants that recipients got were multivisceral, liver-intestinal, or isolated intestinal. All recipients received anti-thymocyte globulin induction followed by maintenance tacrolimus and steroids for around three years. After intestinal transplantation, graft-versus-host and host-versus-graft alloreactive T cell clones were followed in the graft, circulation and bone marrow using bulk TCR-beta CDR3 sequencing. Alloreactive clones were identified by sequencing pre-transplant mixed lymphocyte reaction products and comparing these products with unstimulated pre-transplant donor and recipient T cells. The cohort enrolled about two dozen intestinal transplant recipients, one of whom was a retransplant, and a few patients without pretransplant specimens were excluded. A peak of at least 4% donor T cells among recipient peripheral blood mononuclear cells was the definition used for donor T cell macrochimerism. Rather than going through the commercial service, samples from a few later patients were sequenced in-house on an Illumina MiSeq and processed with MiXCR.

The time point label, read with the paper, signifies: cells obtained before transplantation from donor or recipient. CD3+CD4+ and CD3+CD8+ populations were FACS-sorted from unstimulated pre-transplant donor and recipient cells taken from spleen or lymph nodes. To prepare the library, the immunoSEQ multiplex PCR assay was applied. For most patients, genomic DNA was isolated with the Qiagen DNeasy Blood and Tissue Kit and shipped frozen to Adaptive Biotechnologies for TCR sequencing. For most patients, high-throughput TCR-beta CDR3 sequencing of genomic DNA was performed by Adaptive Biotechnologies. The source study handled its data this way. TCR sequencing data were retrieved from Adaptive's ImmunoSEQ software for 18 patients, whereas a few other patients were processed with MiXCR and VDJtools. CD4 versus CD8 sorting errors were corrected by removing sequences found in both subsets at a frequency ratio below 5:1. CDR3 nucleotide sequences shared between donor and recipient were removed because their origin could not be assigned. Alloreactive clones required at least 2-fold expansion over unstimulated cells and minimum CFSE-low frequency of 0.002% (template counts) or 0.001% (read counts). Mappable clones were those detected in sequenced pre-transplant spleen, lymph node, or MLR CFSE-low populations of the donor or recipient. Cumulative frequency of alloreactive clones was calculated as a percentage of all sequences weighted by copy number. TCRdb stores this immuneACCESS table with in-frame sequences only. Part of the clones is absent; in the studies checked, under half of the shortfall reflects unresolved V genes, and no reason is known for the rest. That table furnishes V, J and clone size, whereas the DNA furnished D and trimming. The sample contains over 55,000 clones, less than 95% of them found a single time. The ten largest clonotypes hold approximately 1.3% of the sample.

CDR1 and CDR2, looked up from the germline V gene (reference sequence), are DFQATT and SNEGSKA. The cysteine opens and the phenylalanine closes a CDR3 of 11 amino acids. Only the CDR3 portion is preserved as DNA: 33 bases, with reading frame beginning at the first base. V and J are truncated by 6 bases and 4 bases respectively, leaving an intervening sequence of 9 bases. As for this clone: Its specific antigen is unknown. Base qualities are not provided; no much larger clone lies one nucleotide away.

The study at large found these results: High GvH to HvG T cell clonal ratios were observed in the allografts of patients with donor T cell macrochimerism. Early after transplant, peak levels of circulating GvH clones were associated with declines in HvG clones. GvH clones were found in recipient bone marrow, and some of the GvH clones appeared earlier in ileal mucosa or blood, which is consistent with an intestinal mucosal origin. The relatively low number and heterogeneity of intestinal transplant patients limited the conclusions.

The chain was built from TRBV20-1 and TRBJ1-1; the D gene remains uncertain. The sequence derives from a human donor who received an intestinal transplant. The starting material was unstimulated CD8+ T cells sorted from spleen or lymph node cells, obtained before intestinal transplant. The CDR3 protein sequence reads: CSAAGGTEAFF. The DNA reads TGCAGTGCCGCGGGCGGCACTGAAGCTTTCTTT.